This TCR beta chain emerged from a study of control samples from healthy donors and cancer patients. Method: immunoSEQ multiplex PCR; TCRdb's copy keeps in-frame clones and lacks some. The sample includes around 110,000 clones, about 88% of them seen just once. There are 12 residues in the CDR3. Trimming removed 6 bases at V and 4 bases at J, with 10 bases between. The chain recombines TRBV12-3 or TRBV12-4 with TRBJ2-7; unclear D gene. The receptor was derived from a woman aged 70-85 years in good health. Sequenced input: blood. CDR3 region: CASSPRSYEQYF. The DNA of the CDR3 is TGTGCCAGCAGCCCTCGGAGTTACGAGCAGTACTTC.